These 16 T cell receptor beta chains were all obtained from the same sample, sequenced in a study of OX40 agonist ivuxolimab in advanced cancers. Here immunoSEQ multiplex PCR was the method, and the copy in TCRdb shows in-frame clones only, minus some. The sample has tens of thousands of clones, around 88% seen once; the top ten hold roughly 13%. This specimen was CD4+ or CD8+ T cells sorted from blood, taken in a trial of the OX40 agonist ivuxolimab. Receptors were obtained from an adult with an advanced solid tumor such as melanoma, head and neck, liver or kidney cancer.

The genes are TRBV2 and TRBJ2-7; tentative D call: TRBD1 (6 bases). The V and J ends lost 0 bases and 2 bases respectively, with 14 bases between them. The CDR3 length is 16 residues. Germline CDR1 SNHLY, CDR2 FYNNEI. CDR3 nucleotide sequence: TGTGCCAGCAGTGAAGCTTGGCCAGGGGTTCCCTACGAGCAGTACTTC. Encoded protein: CASSEAWPGVPYEQYF.

This clone appeared a few times. The chain employs TRBV11-2 and TRBJ2-5, with TRBD1 matching over 7 bases. CDR1 SGHAT and CDR2 FQNNGV come from the germline V gene. Trimming cost V 7 bases and J 1 base; bases outside gene matches: 12. This CDR3 contains 16 residues. The CDR3 nucleotides are TGTGCCAGCACCAGGGACAGACAAAACCCCCAAGAGACCCAGTACTTC. This encodes CASTRDRQNPQETQYF.

The J gene is TRBJ2-5, the V gene TRBV18, with TRBD2 identical over 11 bases. V lost 3 bases to trimming and J lost 3 bases; unmatched junction nucleotides: 6. The CDR3 loop spans 16 amino acids. The germline CDR1 and CDR2 sequences are KGHSH and LQKENI. CDR3 sequence: CASSPMIAGGKETQYF. Here the CDR3 DNA reads TGTGCCAGCTCACCTATGATAGCGGGAGGGAAAGAGACCCAGTACTTC.

This chain uses TRBV11-2 with TRBJ2-2, with D uncertain. Germline CDR1 SGHAT, CDR2 FQNNGV. The CDR3 is made up of 14 amino acids. V lost 4 bases and J lost 2, with 8 bases in between. DNA of the CDR3: TGTGCCAGCAGCTCTGTCGGTAACACCGGGGAGCTGTTTTTT. Translating it yields CASSSVGNTGELFF.

The chain combines TRBV19 with TRBJ2-1, with TRBD2 identical over 10 bases. V lost 3 bases, J lost 4 bases, and 9 bases stayed unmatched. CDR3 length: 17 amino acids. Looked up from germline, CDR1 is LNHDA and CDR2 is SQIVND (reference sequence). In DNA form, the CDR3 reads TGTGCCAGTAGTATGTCAAGGACTAGCGGTGGGTACAATGAGCAGTTCTTC. Translation gives CASSMSRTSGGYNEQFF.

The chain couples TRBV6-5 to TRBJ1-1; D is uncertain. Trimming took off 2 bases at V and 8 bases at J, with 18 bases between the two ends. CDR1 is MNHEY and CDR2 is SVGAGI in the germline V gene. The CDR3 has 15 residues. In DNA, the CDR3 is TGTGCCAGCAGTTACGAACGGAATAGTAGGGTGGAAGCTTTCTTT. This sequence encodes CASSYERNSRVEAFF.

This chain connects TRBV18 to TRBJ2-3; D is uncertain. The germline gives CDR1 KGHSH, CDR2 LQKENI. The CDR3 runs 15 residues. The V end was cut by 6 bases, the J end by 0 bases, with 13 bases between. CDR3 bases: TGTGCCAGCTCTGAAGGAGTCAGGAGCACAGATACGCAGTATTTT. Amino acids: CASSEGVRSTDTQYF.

This clone has a handful of counts. The chain has TRBV10-3 and TRBJ2-7; possible D gene TRBD2, 6 bases. This CDR3 is built from 15 residues. V dropped 10 bases and J dropped 3 bases, with 22 bases sitting between them. In germline, CDR1 is ENHRY, CDR2 SYGVKD. Here the CDR3 reads CATSHPRRDLYEQYF. CDR3 bases: TGTGCCACCTCCCATCCCCGGCGGGACCTCTACGAGCAGTACTTC.

J is TRBJ2-5 and V is TRBV30; D gene uncertain. The J call may be in error: the DNA end matches TRBJ2-7 better. The CDR3 runs to 14 residues. Germline V CDR1 and CDR2: GTSNPN, SVGIG (reference sequence). The CDR3 here is CAWSRTRPSYEQYF. CDR3 in DNA: TGTGCCTGGAGTCGTACAAGGCCCTCCTACGAGCAGTACTTC.

CDR3 protein: CASSVLLAGEQYF. The CDR3 DNA is TGTGCCAGTAGTGTCTTGCTAGCTGGCGAGCAGTACTTC. This chain joins TRBV19 and TRBJ2-7, with a weak D call TRBD2 (5 bases). The CDR3 consists of 13 residues. The V end was cut by 5 bases, the J end by 6 bases, with 14 bases between. Germline V gene lookup returns CDR1 LNHDA and CDR2 SQIVND (reference sequence). The variable domain in full, completed from reference TRBV19 and TRBJ2-7, reads DGGITQSPKYLFRKEGQNVTLSCEQNLNHDAMYWYRQDPGQGLRLIYYSQIVNDFQKGDIAEGYSVSREKKESFPLTVTSAQKNPTAFYLCASSVLLAGEQYFGPGTRLTVT.

The chain recombines TRBV19 with TRBJ2-7; TRBD2 aligns across 7 bases. CDR1 and CDR2 from the germline V gene are LNHDA and SQIVND (reference sequence). This CDR3 region has 16 residues. The ends lost 5 bases at V and 2 bases at J; junction bases unmatched: 12. CDR3 residues: CASSAGSAGEAYEQYF. The CDR3 DNA follows: TGTGCCAGTAGTGCAGGGTCGGCGGGAGAAGCCTACGAGCAGTACTTC.

The chain links TRBV6-5 to TRBJ2-1; D not certain. Deletions cut 3 bases from V and 6 bases from J, with 6 bases between. The CDR3 extends over 12 amino acids. The germline CDR1 and CDR2 sequences are MNHEY and SVGAGI. The DNA for the CDR3 is TGTGCCAGCAGTTATCTAGGCAATGAGCAGTTCTTC. It codes for CASSYLGNEQFF.

The V call is TRBV20-1, the J call TRBJ2-2; D remains ambiguous. Germline lookup yields CDR1 DFQATT and CDR2 SNEGSKA (reference sequence). The ends were cut back, 6 bases at V and 6 bases at J, with 8 bases in the middle. CDR3 length equals 11 residues. CDR3 bases: TGCAGTGCCCATAAATCCGGGGAGCTGTTTTTT. Its protein product is CSAHKSGELFF.

The chain carries TRBV16 and TRBJ1-5, with D possibly matching TRBD1 (6 bases). Trimming pared 0 bases from V and 1 base from J, leaving 13 bases between. The CDR3 length is 17 residues. Looked up from germline, CDR1 is KGHSY and CDR2 is FQNENV. The CDR3 reads CASSQSYQGTSNQPQHF. As DNA, the CDR3 is TGTGCCAGCAGCCAATCCTACCAGGGGACGAGCAATCAGCCCCAGCATTTT.

This clone was seen only once. Sequence at one end of the junction differs from germline and may be a read error. The chain links TRBV7-3 to TRBJ2-3; TRBD2 aligns across 9 bases. The CDR3 runs to 14 residues. CDR1 and CDR2 from the germline V gene are SGHTA and FQGTGA. CDR3 coding DNA: TGTGCCTGCAGCCGGACTAGCGGCACAGATACGCAGTATTTT. This translates into CACSRTSGTDTQYF.

V is TRBV28 and J is TRBJ2-7; D might be TRBD1 (6 bases). The germline V gene has CDR1 MDHEN and CDR2 SYDVKM. The CDR3 extends over 14 amino acids. V was trimmed by 6 bases and J by 5 bases, leaving 17 bases between them. The CDR3 loop reads CASSQYRASNEQYF. The DNA of the CDR3 is TGTGCCAGCAGCCAATACAGGGCGTCCAACGAGCAGTACTTC.